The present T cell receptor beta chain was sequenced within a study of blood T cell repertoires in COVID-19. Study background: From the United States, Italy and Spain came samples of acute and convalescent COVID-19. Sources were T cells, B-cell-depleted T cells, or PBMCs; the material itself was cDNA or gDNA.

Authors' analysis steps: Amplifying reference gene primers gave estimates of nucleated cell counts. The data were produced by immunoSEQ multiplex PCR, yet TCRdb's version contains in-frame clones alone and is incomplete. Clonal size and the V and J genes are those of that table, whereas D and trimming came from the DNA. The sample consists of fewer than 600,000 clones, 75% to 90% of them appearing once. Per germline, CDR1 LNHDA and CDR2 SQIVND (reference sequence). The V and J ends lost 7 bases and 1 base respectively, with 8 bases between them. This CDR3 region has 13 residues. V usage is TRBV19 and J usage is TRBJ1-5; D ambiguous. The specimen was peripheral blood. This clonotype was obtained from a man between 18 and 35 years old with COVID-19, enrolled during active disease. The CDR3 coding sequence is TGTGCCAGTACAGGCCGAAGCAATCAGCCCCAGCATTTT. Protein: CASTGRSNQPQHF.